The clone carrying this TCR beta chain showed up just once. Its antigen is not identified. This entry comes from a study of T cell responses to AZD1222 COVID-19 vaccine. Notes on the study in general: The CD4 TCRs associated with vaccination extended across spike and predominated at 160-218 and 743-854.

The assay was immunoSEQ multiplex PCR, and TCRdb's table has in-frame clones only and misses some. This sample has some 120,000 clones, with 85% to 95% found just once. Trimming took off 3 bases at V and 0 bases at J, with 11 bases between the two ends. This CDR3 is built from 15 residues. Germline V gene data show CDR1 as MNHEY and CDR2 as SVGAGI. Sequencing used peripheral blood, obtained on day 0 of AZD1222 vaccination. This chain joins TRBV6-5 and TRBJ1-1, with no clear D. This sequence was found in an adult in good health. The CDR3 reads CASSYAEHLNTEAFF. The CDR3 DNA sequence: TGTGCCAGCAGTTATGCCGAACACCTGAACACTGAAGCTTTCTTT.